The 5 T cell receptor beta chains listed next were all sequenced from one sample in a study of blood T cell repertoires in COVID-19 (dated by TCRdb to about 2020). To prepare the library, the immunoSEQ multiplex PCR assay was applied. TCRdb stores this immuneACCESS table with in-frame sequences only. Part of the clones is absent; in the studies checked, under half of the shortfall reflects unresolved V genes, and no reason is known for the rest. The sample data list fewer than 180,000 clones, and 87% of these were observed just once. About 4% of the sample is in the top ten clones. The specimen was peripheral blood. The origin of the receptors is a woman aged 60 to 75 with active or convalescent COVID-19.

To note about this clone: The sample contains more than one DNA sequence encoding this CDR3. The chain recombines TRBV5-1 with TRBJ2-1, with 7 nucleotides matching TRBD1. The CDR3 sequence is 14 residues long. J was trimmed by 6 bases and V by 0 bases; bases with no gene match: 3. CDR1 and CDR2 from the germline V gene are SGHRS and YFSETQ. CDR3 DNA sequence: TGCGCCAGCAGCTTGGGACAGGGAATCAATGAGCAGTTCTTC. This codes for CASSLGQGINEQFF. The entire variable domain, with the rest obtained from reference TRBV5-1 and TRBJ2-1, is as follows: KAGVTQTPRYLIKTRGQQVTLSCSPISGHRSVSWYQQTPGQGLQFLFEYFSETQRNKGNFPGRFSGRQFSNSRSEMNVSTLELGDSALYLCASSLGQGINEQFFGPGTRLTVL.

This clone was observed once. This chain links TRBV5-1 with TRBJ1-1; no firm D call. Germline V lookup: CDR1 SGHRS, CDR2 YFSETQ. V lost 4 bases to trimming and J lost 1 base, with 8 bases between them. The CDR3 covers 13 residues. The DNA of the CDR3 is TGCGCCAGCAGCCACTCGGGGAACACTGAAGCTTTCTTT. Translating gives CASSHSGNTEAFF.

This clone was observed once. The rearrangement joins TRBV3-1 (or the pseudogene TRBV3-2) to TRBJ2-5; TRBD1 agrees at 8 bases. Germline V gene lookup returns CDR1 LGHDT and CDR2 YNNKEL (reference sequence). Unmatched junction bases numbered 9, after V lost 4 bases and J lost 5 bases. CDR3 size: 15 residues. The CDR3 nucleotides are TGTGCCAGCAGCCTACAGGCAGGGGGCGGGGAGACCCAGTACTTC. It codes for CASSLQAGGGETQYF.

The chain recombines TRBV9 with TRBJ2-1; 10 nucleotides align to TRBD2. CDR3 length: 14 residues. The germline CDR1 and CDR2 sequences are SGDLS and YYNGEE. With V trimmed by 6 bases and J by 4 bases, 4 bases remained unmatched. The CDR3 DNA follows: TGTGCCAGCACAGCGGGGGGGGAATACAATGAGCAGTTCTTC. Translating it yields CASTAGGEYNEQFF.

The rearrangement links TRBV6-4 to TRBJ1-2, with D tentatively TRBD1 (6 bases). The germline V gene has CDR1 MRHNA and CDR2 SNTAGT. CDR3 size: 15 residues. V lost 2 bases and J 4 bases, leaving 14 bases between the germline ends. The CDR3 sequence: CASSDGGGSIYGYTF. For the CDR3, the DNA is TGTGCCAGCAGTGACGGGGGGGGCTCGATCTATGGCTACACCTTC.